This T cell receptor beta chain was sequenced in a study of shared clonotypes between healthy human individuals (dated by TCRdb to 2018 to 2021). Regarding the research as a whole: Three men and a couple of women, aged 18 to 49 years, made up the cohort. For each donor, CD4 naive and CD4 memory were each run on three plates, CD8 naive on two plates, and CD8 memory on one plate. To estimate repertoire size and how much clonotype sharing occurs between individuals, the study deeply sequenced the blood TCR repertoires of 4 to 6 healthy adults. To increase sequencing depth and limit assay-specific biases, different laboratories used diverse techniques to prepare libraries and sequence TCR repertoires. Leukapheresis yielded between about 0.85 and 9.5 billion PBMCs per donor. Overall study outcomes, separate from this receptor: The genetic and exposure-history diversity represented was limited by the small number of donors. Rarefaction of sorted-subset datasets indicated incomplete sequencing despite the large sequencing depth. Higher generation probabilities were observed for clonotypes shared by all four sorted-subset donors than for non-shared clonotypes. Naive subsets generally had larger estimated clonotype richness than memory subsets. Pairwise subsampling led to the expectation that sequencing depth would affect the degree of clonotype sharing among donors. Sharing across several donors was observed for approximately 5% of naive CD4, over 3% of naive CD8, over 2% of memory CD4, and less than 0.45% of memory CD8 clonotypes. Sampling was limited to blood, and TCR repertoires in tissue likely differ from TCR repertoires in blood.

TCR CDR3 regions were amplified from genomic DNA by multiplex PCR using the deep immunoSEQ assay. Extracted genomic DNA from each cell subset was spread evenly across all wells of several immunoSEQ 96-well plates, with each plate serving as a replicate. For sorted subsets, each replicate PCR was loaded with about 0.2 ug genomic DNA, equivalent to 25,000 to 30,000 T cell genomes. Purified libraries were measured with a Qubit 3.0 fluorometer, size-checked on a Bioanalyzer 2100, and measured again with the KAPA Library Quantification kit. Each immunoSEQ 96-well plate was sequenced on its own single-read 150-cycle Illumina NextSeq 550 flow cell. Per the source publication's procedure: The immunoSEQ output contained only junctional sequences without quality scores, so filtering could not match that applied to full-length reads. To assign V/J genes and CDR3, sequences were annotated against IMGT germline references using PyIR, a Python wrapper for IgBLAST v1.9. Reads with weak V/J assignments (E-value above 1e-6), missing CDR3, stop codons, out-of-frame junctions, or ambiguous translated residues were removed. A V3J clonotype was defined by an identical inferred V gene, J gene, and CDR3 amino acid sequence. To compute the percentage overlap between repertoires, the number of shared unique clonotypes was divided by the size of the smaller repertoire. Three approaches were used to assess repertoire richness: RTK rarefaction, the Chao1 estimator, and Recon v2.1 estimates of unobserved clonotypes. Generation probabilities for all TCRbeta clonotypes obtained by the gDNA method from a few donors were computed using OLGA. TCRdb holds this immuneACCESS table with in-frame rearrangements only. Some clones are missing; in checked studies, unresolved V genes explain under half, and the rest has no known cause. Clone size and the V and J calls come from that table; the DNA yielded D and trimming. In all, the sample holds about 1,500,000 clones, and 96% of those were seen once. Of the sample, 0.95% to 1.5% falls within the top ten clones.

Worth noting for this clone: This receptor's antigen is unknown. Base qualities are not provided; no much larger clone lies one nucleotide away.

Healthy HIV-negative adults with no recently reported acute infections or vaccinations were included as donors. Every donor was a Caucasian adult residing in Nashville, Tennessee, USA. Magnetic negative selection was used to enrich CD4+ T cells, after which naive cells were positively selected on CD45RA and the negative fraction became the memory subset. Blood was obtained by leukapheresis, after which PBMCs were separated by Ficoll-Histopaque density gradient centrifugation and cryopreserved in liquid nitrogen vapor phase. Analytical flow cytometry was used to check the purity and quantity of every magnetically sorted T cell population. Each sorted fraction had its genomic DNA isolated and then quantified by UV absorbance on a Nanodrop 2000c. This TCR derives from a man aged 25 to 40 in good health. Material: naive CD4+ T cells sorted from blood. This specimen's cell subset or site label, per the study, means: CD45RA+ positively selected.

The DNA is as follows: TGTGCCAGCAGCTTAAACAGGGGGACGGGCTACACCTTC. Its protein reads: CASSLNRGTGYTF. The rearrangement combines TRBV7-2 with TRBJ1-2, with 8 bases aligning to TRBD1. Reading from cysteine to phenylalanine, the CDR3 counts 13 amino acids. Left in the record is the CDR3 DNA by itself, 39 bases read in frame from the first base. CDR1 and CDR2, looked up from the germline V gene, are SGHTA and FQGNSA. Trimming takes 2 bases off V and 8 bases off J; junction bases not matched to a gene: 4.